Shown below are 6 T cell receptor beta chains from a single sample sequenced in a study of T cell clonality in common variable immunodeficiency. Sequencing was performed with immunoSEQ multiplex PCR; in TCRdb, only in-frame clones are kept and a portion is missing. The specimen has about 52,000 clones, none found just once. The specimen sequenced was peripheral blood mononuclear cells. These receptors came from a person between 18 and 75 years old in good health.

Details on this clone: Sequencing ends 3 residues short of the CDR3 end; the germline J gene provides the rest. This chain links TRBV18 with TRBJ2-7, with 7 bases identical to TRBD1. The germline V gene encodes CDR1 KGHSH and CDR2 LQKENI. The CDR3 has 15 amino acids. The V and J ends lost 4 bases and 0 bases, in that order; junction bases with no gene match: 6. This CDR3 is CASSLPGTDSYEQYF. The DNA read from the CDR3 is TGTGCCAGCTCACTGCCCGGGACAGACTCCTACGAG.

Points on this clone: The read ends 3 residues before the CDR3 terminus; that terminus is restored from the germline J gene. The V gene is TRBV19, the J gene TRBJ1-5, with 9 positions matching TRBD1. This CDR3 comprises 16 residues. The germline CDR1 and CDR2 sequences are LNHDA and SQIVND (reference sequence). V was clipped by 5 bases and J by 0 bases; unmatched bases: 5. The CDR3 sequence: CASSPRTGDSNQPQHF. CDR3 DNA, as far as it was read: TGTGCCAGTAGTCCCCGGACAGGGGATAGCAATCAGCCC.

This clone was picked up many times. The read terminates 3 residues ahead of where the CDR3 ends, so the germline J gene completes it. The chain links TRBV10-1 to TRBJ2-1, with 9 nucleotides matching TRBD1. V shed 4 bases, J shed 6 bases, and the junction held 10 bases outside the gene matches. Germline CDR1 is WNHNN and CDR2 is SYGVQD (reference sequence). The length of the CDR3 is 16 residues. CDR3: CASSASRDRARNEQFF. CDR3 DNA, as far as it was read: TGCGCCAGCAGTGCGTCCCGGGACAGGGCACGCAATGAG.

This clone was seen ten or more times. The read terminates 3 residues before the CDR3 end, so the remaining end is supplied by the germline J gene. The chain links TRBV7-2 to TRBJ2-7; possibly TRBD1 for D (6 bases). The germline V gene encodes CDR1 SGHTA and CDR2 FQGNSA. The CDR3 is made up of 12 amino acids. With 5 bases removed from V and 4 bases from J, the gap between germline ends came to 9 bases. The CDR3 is CASSLTGYEQYF. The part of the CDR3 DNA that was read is TGTGCCAGCAGCCTGACAGGATACGAG.

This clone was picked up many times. Partial CDR3 DNA: TGTGCCAGCAGCTTAGGTCCGGGGATGATCACTGAA. It translates to CASSLGPGMITE. The entire CDR3 sequence reads CASSLGPGMITEAFF. This rearrangement joins TRBV13 to TRBJ1-1; D gene uncertain. Sequencing ends 3 residues short of the CDR3 end; the germline J gene provides the rest. The CDR3 runs to 15 residues. Germline CDR1 and CDR2: PRHDT and FYEKMQ (reference sequence). Between the trimmed V and J ends, which lost 0 bases and 4 bases, there was a span of 12 bases.

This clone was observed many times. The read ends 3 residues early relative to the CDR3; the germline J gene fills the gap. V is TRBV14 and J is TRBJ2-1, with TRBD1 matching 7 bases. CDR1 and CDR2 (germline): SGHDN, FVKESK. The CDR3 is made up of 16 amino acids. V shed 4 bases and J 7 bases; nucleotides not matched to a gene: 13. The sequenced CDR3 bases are TGTGCCAGCAGCCCGCCTAAATCGACAGGGCGGAATGAG. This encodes CASSPPKSTGRNE. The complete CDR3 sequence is CASSPPKSTGRNEQFF.